This entry lists 3 T cell receptor beta chains sequenced from one sample in a study of preoperative IRX-2 immunotherapy in early breast cancer. The sample's treatment: preoperative locoregional IRX-2 cytokine immunotherapy. The protocol was immunoSEQ multiplex PCR, while the TCRdb copy is restricted to in-frame clones and leaves out a portion. The repertoire holds about 98,000 clones, with roughly 88% as singletons. The sample was tumor tissue, taken after IRX-2 immunotherapy. Receptors originate from a human donor with breast cancer.

The rearrangement links TRBV28 to TRBJ1-1, with D maybe TRBD1 (5 bases). CDR3 size: 16 residues. The V end lost 6 bases, the J end lost 2 bases, and 19 bases lay between the germline ends. The germline gives CDR1 MDHEN, CDR2 SYDVKM. The CDR3 DNA is TGTGCCAGCAGCCCGGGGGACGGAAACCTAAACACTGAAGCTTTCTTT. It codes for CASSPGDGNLNTEAFF.

For this clone: Sequencing coverage of the CDR3 is missing its first 1 residue. The chain uses TRBV30 and TRBJ2-7; TRBD1 was called by the table and not checked on the DNA. The CDR3 numbers 13 amino acids, ends counted. The CDR3 was read in part: 36 bases, with the frame set at base 1. Germline CDR1 and CDR2: GTSNPN and SVGIG (reference sequence). CDR3 bases read: GCCTGGAATGGAGGGGGCCACTACGAGCAGTACTTC. As protein: AWNGGGHYEQYF. The CDR3 reads in full as CAWNGGGHYEQYF.

The J gene is TRBJ2-7, the V gene TRBV19, with D uncertain. The CDR3 consists of 14 residues. Between the trimmed V and J ends, which lost 7 bases and 0 bases, there was a span of 13 bases. Germline V gene data show CDR1 as LNHDA and CDR2 as SQIVND (reference sequence). In DNA form, the CDR3 reads TGTGCCAGTACTCCTGGCGGTCTCTCCTACGAGCAGTACTTC. Amino acids: CASTPGGLSYEQYF. The variable domain in full, with the rest retrieved from reference TRBV19 and TRBJ2-7, is DGGITQSPKYLFRKEGQNVTLSCEQNLNHDAMYWYRQDPGQGLRLIYYSQIVNDFQKGDIAEGYSVSREKKESFPLTVTSAQKNPTAFYLCASTPGGLSYEQYFGPGTRLTVT.